The 21 T cell receptor beta chains presented below share a single source sample, sequenced in a study of T cell repertoires in cytomegalovirus infection. TCRdb reprocessed the reads with MiXCR, giving one entry per CDR3 protein. Of approximately 500,000 distinct CDR3 sequences in the sample, about 17% were seen once. The sample was CD8+ T cells from PBMCs. Every receptor here comes from a human donor in good health (CMV status not recorded). Some clones in this sample may be carry-over from other donors' samples.

V and J are TRBV7-9 and TRBJ2-2; 9 positions agree with TRBD1. The CDR3 has 16 amino acids. V shed 4 bases, J shed 1 base, and the junction held 4 bases outside the gene matches. Germline assignment: CDR1 SEHNR and CDR2 FQNEAQ (reference sequence). The DNA for the CDR3 is TGTGCCAGCAGCTCTCCGGGACAGGGGAACACCGGGGAGCTGTTTTTT. Translation gives CASSSPGQGNTGELFF.

This clonotype was picked up a small number of times. CDR3 sequence (DNA): TGCAGTGCTGGGGGGCAGGGGGCTACTGGAAACACCATATATTTT. The encoded protein is CSAGGQGATGNTIYF. The genes are TRBV20-1 and TRBJ1-3; 8 nucleotides line up with TRBD1. In germline, CDR1 is DFQATT, CDR2 SNEGSKA (reference sequence). CDR3 length equals 15 residues. The ends lost 5 bases at V and 2 bases at J; junction bases unmatched: 8.

J is TRBJ2-7 and V is TRBV29-1; 9 bases match TRBD1. The ends lost 6 bases at V and 3 bases at J; junction bases unmatched: 6. Germline V gene lookup returns CDR1 SQVTM and CDR2 ANQGSEA. This CDR3 comprises 13 residues. The CDR3 DNA reads TGCAGCGTGACCGGGACAGGGCTCTACGAGCAGTACTTC. Its protein is CSVTGTGLYEQYF.

This chain uses TRBV29-1 with TRBJ2-1, with 9 nucleotides matching TRBD1. With V trimmed by 2 bases and J by 4 bases, 15 bases remained unmatched. CDR1 and CDR2 from the germline V gene are SQVTM and ANQGSEA. This CDR3 is 18 amino acids long. The CDR3 region has the DNA TGCAGCGTTGAACTATTACAACCGGGACAGGGCACTTACAATGAGCAGTTCTTC. It encodes CSVELLQPGQGTYNEQFF.

Many counts were recorded for this clonotype. The rearrangement uses TRBV6-6 and TRBJ1-1; TRBD1 matches 8 bases. V shed 0 bases, J shed 3 bases, and the junction held 3 bases outside the gene matches. This CDR3 has 15 residues. The germline CDR1 and CDR2 sequences are MNHNY and SVGAGI (reference sequence). The CDR3 here is CASSYSTGADTEAFF. CDR3 nucleotides: TGTGCCAGCAGTTACTCGACAGGGGCTGACACTGAAGCTTTCTTT.

The chain joins TRBV5-8 to TRBJ2-1; D remains unclear. CDR3 length: 12 residues. CDR1 and CDR2 from the germline V gene are SGHTS and YDEGEE. The V and J ends lost 4 bases and 7 bases respectively, with 9 bases between them. This CDR3 is CASSLLTNEQFF. Written as DNA, the CDR3 is TGTGCCAGCAGCCTCTTGACGAATGAGCAGTTCTTC.

This clonotype was recorded many times. The rearrangement uses TRBV5-6 and TRBJ2-1; TRBD1 might be the D (6 bases). With 5 bases removed from V and 2 bases from J, the gap between germline ends came to 17 bases. Germline V gene data show CDR1 as SGHDT and CDR2 as YYEEEE. The CDR3 runs 16 residues. For the CDR3, the DNA is TGTGCCAGCAGTTACCCTCGGGACACGACCTACAATGAGCAGTTCTTC. Amino acid sequence: CASSYPRDTTYNEQFF.

This clonotype appeared many times. The genes are TRBV7-9 and TRBJ2-3, with 13 bases aligning to TRBD2. Losses at the gene ends were 11 bases for V and 3 bases for J; bases not matched to a gene: 11. The CDR3 sequence is 16 residues long. Germline lookup yields CDR1 SEHNR and CDR2 FQNEAQ (reference sequence). The CDR3 nucleotides are TGTGCCTCCCTCGGACTAGCGGGAGTAAGTACAGATACGCAGTATTTT. Protein product: CASLGLAGVSTDTQYF. Together with reference TRBV7-9 and TRBJ2-3, the CDR3 gives the full variable domain: DTGVSQNPRHKITKRGQNVTFRCDPISEHNRLYWYRQTLGQGPEFLTYFQNEAQLEKSRLLSDRFSAERPKGSFSTLEIQRTEQGDSAMYLCASLGLAGVSTDTQYFGPGTRLTVL.

This chain joins TRBV5-1 and TRBJ2-5; 7 positions agree with TRBD2. This CDR3 spans 15 amino acids. Germline-derived CDR1 and CDR2 are SGHRS and YFSETQ. V lost 4 bases to trimming and J lost 2 bases; unmatched junction nucleotides: 8. CDR3 protein: CASSSERGDQETQYF. The CDR3 nucleotides are TGCGCCAGCAGCAGCGAGCGGGGCGATCAAGAGACCCAGTACTTC.

This clonotype was seen many times. The rearrangement uses TRBV5-5 and TRBJ2-5; a weak D match, TRBD2 (5 bases). Trimming removed 1 base at V and 4 bases at J, with 14 bases between. This CDR3 spans 15 amino acids. Germline lookup yields CDR1 SGHKS and CDR2 YYEKEE (reference sequence). The CDR3 reads CASSLLVSGRETQYF. In DNA, the CDR3 is TGTGCCAGCAGCTTGTTGGTCAGCGGTCGAGAGACCCAGTACTTC.

This clonotype was detected only once. The chain combines TRBV3-1 with TRBJ2-2; 8 bases are a match to TRBD2. CDR1 and CDR2 from the germline V gene are LGHDT and YNNKEL (reference sequence). This CDR3 is 15 amino acids long. V trimming: 3 bases; J trimming: 5 bases; junction bases outside the gene matches: 5. CDR3 nucleotide sequence: TGTGCCAGCAGCCATCTCGGGACTAGTACCGGGGAGCTGTTTTTT. Amino acids: CASSHLGTSTGELFF.

In its sample, this clonotype was seen many times. The chain couples TRBV6-1 to TRBJ1-2; maybe TRBD1 (6 bases). This CDR3 region has 16 residues. Germline V gene lookup returns CDR1 MNHNS and CDR2 SASEGT. V was clipped by 6 bases and J by 7 bases, with 24 bases between them. CDR3 sequence: CASSHPPGQSARGYTF. CDR3 DNA: TGTGCCAGCAGCCACCCGCCGGGACAATCCGCTCGTGGCTACACCTTC.

Concerning this clonotype: At one end, the junction sequence differs from germline, possibly due to a read error. This chain connects TRBV7-9 to TRBJ2-7; tentatively, D is TRBD1 or TRBD2 (5 bases each). There are 13 residues in the CDR3. Germline V gene sequence: CDR1 SEHNR, CDR2 FQNEAQ (reference sequence). Here the CDR3 DNA reads TGTGCCAGCAGCTCGGACGGGACCTACGATCAGTACTTC. Its protein is CASSSDGTYDQYF.

Many counts were recorded for this clonotype. This chain links TRBV7-9 with TRBJ2-1, with D possibly TRBD2 on 5 matching bases. Germline V gives CDR1 SEHNR, CDR2 FQNEAQ (reference sequence). V was shortened by 5 bases and J by 6 bases, with 14 bases between the two germline ends. The CDR3 has 14 residues. DNA for the CDR3: TGTGCCAGCAGCCGCTCGATGGAGGCCAATGAGCAGTTCTTC. Protein: CASSRSMEANEQFF.

This clonotype has a count of ten or more. The chain uses TRBV28 and TRBJ2-7; maybe TRBD2 (6 bases). The V gene lost 6 bases and the J gene lost 2 bases, with 14 bases spanning the gap. The CDR3 sequence is 14 residues long. Germline assignment: CDR1 MDHEN and CDR2 SYDVKM. The CDR3 DNA sequence: TGTGCCAGCAGCTTAAGGGAGGCTACCTACGAGCAGTACTTC. Protein sequence: CASSLREATYEQYF.

This clonotype was observed a handful of times. The rearrangement uses TRBV6-4 and TRBJ1-1; tentatively, D is TRBD1 (5 bases). CDR3 length equals 21 residues. Trimming removed 2 bases from V and 3 bases from J, with 31 bases in between. Germline V gives CDR1 MRHNA, CDR2 SNTAGT. Here the CDR3 reads CASSDKRQGRGKFPLDTEAFF. CDR3 sequence (DNA): TGTGCCAGCAGTGACAAGAGGCAGGGAAGAGGGAAATTTCCCTTGGACACTGAAGCTTTCTTT.

The V gene is TRBV14, the J gene TRBJ2-1; 7 nucleotides agree with TRBD1. The CDR3 contains 15 residues. CDR1 is SGHDN and CDR2 is FVKESK in the germline V gene. Germline trimming cut 5 bases from V and 1 base from J; bases unmatched to any gene: 5. The CDR3 DNA follows: TGTGCCAGCAGCGACAGGGAGATGTCCTACAATGAGCAGTTCTTC. It specifies CASSDREMSYNEQFF.

This clonotype was counted between two and nine times. The chain uses TRBV10-1 and TRBJ1-1; D is perhaps TRBD1 (6 bases). The germline V gene encodes CDR1 WNHNN and CDR2 SYGVQD (reference sequence). The ends were cut back, 2 bases at V and 4 bases at J, with 8 bases in the middle. This CDR3 is 13 amino acids long. The CDR3 protein is CASSEDRTTEAFF. CDR3 DNA: TGCGCCAGCAGTGAGGACAGGACCACTGAAGCTTTCTTT.

The genes are TRBV9 and TRBJ2-5; the D gene is possibly TRBD2 (7 bases). The CDR3 is 17 residues long. CDR1 and CDR2 from the germline V gene are SGDLS and YYNGEE. V lost 3 bases to trimming and J lost 2 bases, with 20 bases between them. In DNA, the CDR3 is TGTGCCAGCAGCGAGGCTGGTTGGCGGGGGCCACAAGAGACCCAGTACTTC. As protein: CASSEAGWRGPQETQYF.

J is TRBJ2-2 and V is TRBV28; no clear D. In germline, CDR1 is MDHEN, CDR2 SYDVKM. CDR3 length equals 17 residues. V lost 5 bases and J lost 0, with 16 bases in between. CDR3 bases: TGTGCCAGCAGTACCCCACAACAGCACGCGAACACCGGGGAGCTGTTTTTT. This codes for CASSTPQQHANTGELFF.

This clonotype has more than one count but fewer than ten. The rearrangement uses TRBV15 and TRBJ1-2; 7 bases are shared with TRBD1. J lost 3 bases, V lost 0 bases, and 4 bases had no gene match. There are 15 residues in the CDR3. Germline CDR1 is LNHNV and CDR2 is YYDKDF (reference sequence). This chain's CDR3 is CATSREEGADYGYTF. CDR3 DNA: TGTGCCACCAGCAGAGAGGAGGGGGCTGACTATGGCTACACCTTC.